The entry below describes one TCR beta chain. The antigen remains unidentified. This entry comes from a study of cytomegalovirus exposure and HLA in healthy donors. Study-wide points: Both high specificity and high sensitivity reportedly marked the classifier's diagnosis of cytomegalovirus status.

Germline CDR1 is MNHEY and CDR2 is SMNVEV (reference sequence). The V gene end was trimmed by 6 bases and the J gene end by 13 bases; junction bases not matched to a gene: 14. The CDR3 extends over 15 amino acids. This PCR relied on a set of 60 Vbeta primers and 13 Jbeta primers. This table comes from immunoSEQ multiplex PCR, and its TCRdb copy is limited to in-frame clones, with some not included. The table records more than 60,000 clones, 70% to 80% of them present only once. Sequencing was done on a sample of PBMCs. The chain joins TRBV27 to TRBJ2-2; 10 positions agree with TRBD1. The clonotype was recovered from a man between 35 and 55 years old in good health and CMV-seropositive. CDR3 protein: CASRPTGGKASVLFF. For the CDR3, the DNA is TGTGCCAGCAGACCGACAGGGGGCAAAGCCAGCGTGCTGTTTTTT.